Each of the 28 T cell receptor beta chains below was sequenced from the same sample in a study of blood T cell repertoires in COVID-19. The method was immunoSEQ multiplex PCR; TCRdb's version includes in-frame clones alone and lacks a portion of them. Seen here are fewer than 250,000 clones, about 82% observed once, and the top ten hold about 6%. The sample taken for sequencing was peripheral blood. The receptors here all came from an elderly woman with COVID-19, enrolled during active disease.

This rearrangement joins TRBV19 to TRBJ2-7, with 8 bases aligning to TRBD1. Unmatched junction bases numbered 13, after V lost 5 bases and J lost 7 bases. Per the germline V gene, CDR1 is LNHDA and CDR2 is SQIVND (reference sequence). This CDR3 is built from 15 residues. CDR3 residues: CASSAGTGRTWEQYF. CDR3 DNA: TGTGCCAGTAGTGCCGGGACAGGACGTACGTGGGAGCAGTACTTC.

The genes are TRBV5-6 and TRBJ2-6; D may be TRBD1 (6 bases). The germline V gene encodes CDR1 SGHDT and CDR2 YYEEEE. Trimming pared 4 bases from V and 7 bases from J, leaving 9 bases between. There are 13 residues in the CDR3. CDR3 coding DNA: TGTGCCAGCAGCCAGGGACAAGCCAACGTCCTGACTTTC. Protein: CASSQGQANVLTF.

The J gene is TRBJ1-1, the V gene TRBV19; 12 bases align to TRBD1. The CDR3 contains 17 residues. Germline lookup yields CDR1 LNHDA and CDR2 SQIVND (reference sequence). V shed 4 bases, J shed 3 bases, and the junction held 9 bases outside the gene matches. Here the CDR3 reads CASSSSGQGAMDTEAFF. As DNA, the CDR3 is TGTGCCAGTAGTAGCTCGGGACAGGGGGCAATGGACACTGAAGCTTTCTTT. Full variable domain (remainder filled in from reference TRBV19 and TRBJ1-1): DGGITQSPKYLFRKEGQNVTLSCEQNLNHDAMYWYRQDPGQGLRLIYYSQIVNDFQKGDIAEGYSVSREKKESFPLTVTSAQKNPTAFYLCASSSSGQGAMDTEAFFGQGTRLTVV.

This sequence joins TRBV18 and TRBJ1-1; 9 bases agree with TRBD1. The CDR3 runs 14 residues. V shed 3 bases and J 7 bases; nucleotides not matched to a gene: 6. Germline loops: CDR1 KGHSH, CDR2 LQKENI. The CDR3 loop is CASSPRQGEGEAFF. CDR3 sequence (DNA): TGTGCCAGCTCACCCCGACAGGGGGAAGGTGAAGCTTTCTTT.

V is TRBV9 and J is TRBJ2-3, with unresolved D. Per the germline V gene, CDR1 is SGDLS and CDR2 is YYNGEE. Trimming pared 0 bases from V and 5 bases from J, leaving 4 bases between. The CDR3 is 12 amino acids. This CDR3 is CASSVVKDTQYF. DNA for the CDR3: TGTGCCAGCAGCGTAGTTAAAGATACGCAGTATTTT.

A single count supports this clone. The CDR3 DNA is TGTGCCAGCAGTTACATGCGGGGACCCACAGATACGCAGTATTTT. Its protein is CASSYMRGPTDTQYF. V is TRBV6-2 or TRBV6-3 and J is TRBJ2-3; the D gene is possibly TRBD2 (6 bases). CDR1 MNHEY and CDR2 SVGEGT come from the germline V gene. V was trimmed by 2 bases and J by 2 bases, leaving 11 bases between them. CDR3 length: 15 residues.

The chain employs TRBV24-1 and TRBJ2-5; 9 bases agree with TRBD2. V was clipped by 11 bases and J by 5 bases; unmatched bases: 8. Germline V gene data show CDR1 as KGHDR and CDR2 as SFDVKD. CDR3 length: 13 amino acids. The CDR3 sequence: CAIAAGGVETQYF. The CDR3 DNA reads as TGTGCCATTGCGGCGGGGGGGGTGGAGACCCAGTACTTC.

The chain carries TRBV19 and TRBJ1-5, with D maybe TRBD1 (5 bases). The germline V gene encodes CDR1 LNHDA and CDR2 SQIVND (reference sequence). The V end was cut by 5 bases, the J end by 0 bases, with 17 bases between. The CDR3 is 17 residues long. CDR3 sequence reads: CASSRGSPGYSNQPQHF. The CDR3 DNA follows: TGTGCCAGTAGTCGGGGGTCCCCAGGCTATAGCAATCAGCCCCAGCATTTT.

CDR3 sequence (DNA): TGTGCCAGTAGTCGGACAGGGGAATACGAGCAGTACGTC. It specifies CASSRTGEYEQYV. The rearrangement uses TRBV19 and TRBJ2-7, with 9 bases that match TRBD1. Trimming removed 5 bases from V and 4 bases from J; junction bases left unmatched: 3. The CDR3 totals 13 residues. Germline V CDR1 and CDR2: LNHDA, SQIVND (reference sequence).

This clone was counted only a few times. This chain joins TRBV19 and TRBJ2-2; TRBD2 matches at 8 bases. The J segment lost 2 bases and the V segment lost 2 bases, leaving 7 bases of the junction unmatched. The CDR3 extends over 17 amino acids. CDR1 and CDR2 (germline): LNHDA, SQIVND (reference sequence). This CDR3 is CASSILSGETNTGELFF. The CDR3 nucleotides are TGTGCCAGTAGTATACTTAGCGGGGAGACCAACACCGGGGAGCTGTTTTTT.

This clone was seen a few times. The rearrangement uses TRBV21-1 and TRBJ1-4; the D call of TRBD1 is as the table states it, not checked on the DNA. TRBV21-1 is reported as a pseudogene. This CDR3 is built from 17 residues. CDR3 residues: CASSREIDRAVNEKLFF. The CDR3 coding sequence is TGTGCCAGCAGCCGAGAGATTGACAGGGCGGTTAATGAAAAACTGTTTTTT.

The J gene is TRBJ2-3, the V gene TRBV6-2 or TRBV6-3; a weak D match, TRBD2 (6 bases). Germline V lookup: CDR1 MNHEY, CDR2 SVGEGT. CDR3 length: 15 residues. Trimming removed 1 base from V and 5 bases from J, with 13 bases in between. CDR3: CASSYYRGSVDTQYF. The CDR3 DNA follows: TGTGCCAGCAGTTACTACCGGGGGAGCGTAGATACGCAGTATTTT.

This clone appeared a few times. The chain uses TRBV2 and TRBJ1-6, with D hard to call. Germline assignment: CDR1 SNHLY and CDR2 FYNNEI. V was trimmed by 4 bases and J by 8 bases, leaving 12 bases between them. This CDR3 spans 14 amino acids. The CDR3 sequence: CASSVGGRDSPLHF. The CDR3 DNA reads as TGTGCCAGCAGTGTAGGAGGGAGGGATTCACCCCTCCACTTT.

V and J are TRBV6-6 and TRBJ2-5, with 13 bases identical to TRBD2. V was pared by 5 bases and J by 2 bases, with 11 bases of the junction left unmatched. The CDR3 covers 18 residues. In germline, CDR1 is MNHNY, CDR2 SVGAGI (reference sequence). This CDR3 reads CASSRAPTSGGVQETQYF. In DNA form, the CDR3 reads TGTGCCAGCAGTCGGGCGCCTACTAGCGGGGGGGTTCAAGAGACCCAGTACTTC.

CDR3 sequence reads: CASSSEGRKETQYF. The CDR3, as DNA: TGTGCCAGCAGCTCCGAAGGGAGGAAAGAGACCCAGTACTTC. The chain links TRBV5-4 to TRBJ2-5, with a possible D match to TRBD2 (6 bases). The V end was cut by 3 bases, the J end by 3 bases, with 12 bases between. Germline V CDR1 and CDR2: SGHNT, YYREEE (reference sequence). The CDR3 covers 14 residues.

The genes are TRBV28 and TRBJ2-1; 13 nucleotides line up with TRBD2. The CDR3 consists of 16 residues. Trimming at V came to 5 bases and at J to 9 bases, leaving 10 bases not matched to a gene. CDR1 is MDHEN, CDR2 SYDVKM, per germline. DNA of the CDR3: TGTGCCAGCAGTCTAGGGACTAGCGGGGCTAGGGGTGAGCAGTTCTTC. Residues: CASSLGTSGARGEQFF.

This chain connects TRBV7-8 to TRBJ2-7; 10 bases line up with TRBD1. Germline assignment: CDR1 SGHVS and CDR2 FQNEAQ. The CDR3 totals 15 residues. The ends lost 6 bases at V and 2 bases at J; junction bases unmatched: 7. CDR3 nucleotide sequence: TGTGCCAGCAGTCGGACAGGGGGATCCACCTACGAGCAGTACGTC. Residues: CASSRTGGSTYEQYV.

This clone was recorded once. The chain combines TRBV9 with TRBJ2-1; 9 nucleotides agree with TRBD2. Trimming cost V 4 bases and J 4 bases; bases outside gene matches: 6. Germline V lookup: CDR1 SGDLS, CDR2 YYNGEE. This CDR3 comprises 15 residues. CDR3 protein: CASSQTSGVYNEQFF. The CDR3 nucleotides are TGTGCCAGCAGCCAGACTAGCGGAGTTTACAATGAGCAGTTCTTC.

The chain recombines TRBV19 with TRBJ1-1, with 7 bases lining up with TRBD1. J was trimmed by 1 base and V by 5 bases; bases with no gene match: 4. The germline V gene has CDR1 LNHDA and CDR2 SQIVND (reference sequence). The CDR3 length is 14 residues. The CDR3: CASSYRGSNTEAFF. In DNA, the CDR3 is TGTGCCAGTAGTTACAGGGGTTCGAACACTGAAGCTTTCTTT.

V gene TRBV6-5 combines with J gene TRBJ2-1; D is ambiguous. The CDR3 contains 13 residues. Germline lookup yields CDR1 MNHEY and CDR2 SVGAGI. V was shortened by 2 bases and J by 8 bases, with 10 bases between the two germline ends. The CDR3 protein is CASSYGEAYEQFF. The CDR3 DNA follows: TGTGCCAGCAGTTACGGAGAAGCCTATGAGCAGTTCTTC.

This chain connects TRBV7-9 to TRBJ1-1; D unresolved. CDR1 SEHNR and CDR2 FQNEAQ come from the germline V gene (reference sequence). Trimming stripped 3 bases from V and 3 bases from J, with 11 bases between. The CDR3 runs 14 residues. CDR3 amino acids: CASSFPPGDTEAFF. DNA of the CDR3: TGTGCCAGCAGCTTCCCCCCCGGGGACACTGAAGCTTTCTTT.

The CDR3 spells CASSSETGGTGSPLHF. CDR3 bases: TGTGCCAGCAGCTCCGAAACAGGGGGCACAGGTTCACCCCTCCACTTT. The chain recombines TRBV7-9 with TRBJ1-6; 9 bases agree with TRBD1. Trimming removed 4 bases from V and 9 bases from J; junction bases left unmatched: 10. The CDR3 has 16 residues. Looked up from germline, CDR1 is SEHNR and CDR2 is FQNEAQ (reference sequence).

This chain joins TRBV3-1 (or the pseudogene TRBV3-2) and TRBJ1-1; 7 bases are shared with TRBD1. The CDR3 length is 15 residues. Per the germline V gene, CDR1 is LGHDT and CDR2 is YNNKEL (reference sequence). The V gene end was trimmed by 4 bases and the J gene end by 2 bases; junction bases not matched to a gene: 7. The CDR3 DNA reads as TGTGCCAGCAGCCGGAGGGGGCAGGGAAACACTGAAGCTTTCTTT. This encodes CASSRRGQGNTEAFF.

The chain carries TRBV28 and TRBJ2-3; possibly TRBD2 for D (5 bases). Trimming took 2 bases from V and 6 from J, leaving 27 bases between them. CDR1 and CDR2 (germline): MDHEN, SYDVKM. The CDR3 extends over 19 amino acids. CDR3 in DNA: TGTGCCAGCAGTTTAGGCTATGGACGGGGAGCTTATATAATGGATACGCAGTATTTT. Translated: CASSLGYGRGAYIMDTQYF.

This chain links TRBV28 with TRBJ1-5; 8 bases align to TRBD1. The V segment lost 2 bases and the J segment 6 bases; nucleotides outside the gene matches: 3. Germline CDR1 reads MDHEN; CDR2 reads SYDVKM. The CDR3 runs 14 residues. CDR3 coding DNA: TGTGCCAGCAGTTTACAGGGGGCGAGTCAGCCCCAGCATTTT. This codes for CASSLQGASQPQHF.

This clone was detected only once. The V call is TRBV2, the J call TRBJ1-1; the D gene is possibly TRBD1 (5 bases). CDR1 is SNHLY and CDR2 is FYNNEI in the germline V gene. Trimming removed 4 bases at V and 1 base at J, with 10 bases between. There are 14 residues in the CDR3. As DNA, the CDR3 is TGTGCCAGCAGTGTCGCCAGGGAGAACACTGAAGCTTTCTTT. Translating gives CASSVARENTEAFF. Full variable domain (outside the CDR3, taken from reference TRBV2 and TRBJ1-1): EPEVTQTPSHQVTQMGQEVILRCVPISNHLYFYWYRQILGQKVEFLVSFYNNEISEKSEIFDDQFSVERPDGSNFTLKIRSTKLEDSAMYFCASSVARENTEAFFGQGTRLTVV.

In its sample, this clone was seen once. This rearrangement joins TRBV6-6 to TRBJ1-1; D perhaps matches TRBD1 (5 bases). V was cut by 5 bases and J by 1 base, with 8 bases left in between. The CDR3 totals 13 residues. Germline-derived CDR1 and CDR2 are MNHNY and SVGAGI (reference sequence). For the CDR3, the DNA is TGTGCCAGCAGTGGGCAGGGGAACACTGAAGCTTTCTTT. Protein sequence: CASSGQGNTEAFF.

The CDR3 here is CASSFPGGGTQYF. The CDR3 DNA follows: TGTGCCAGCAGCTTTCCCGGCGGGGGGACCCAGTACTTC. The chain links TRBV12-1 to TRBJ2-5; no check of the table's D call, TRBD2, against the DNA was made. TRBV12-1 is recorded as a pseudogene. The CDR3 consists of 13 residues.